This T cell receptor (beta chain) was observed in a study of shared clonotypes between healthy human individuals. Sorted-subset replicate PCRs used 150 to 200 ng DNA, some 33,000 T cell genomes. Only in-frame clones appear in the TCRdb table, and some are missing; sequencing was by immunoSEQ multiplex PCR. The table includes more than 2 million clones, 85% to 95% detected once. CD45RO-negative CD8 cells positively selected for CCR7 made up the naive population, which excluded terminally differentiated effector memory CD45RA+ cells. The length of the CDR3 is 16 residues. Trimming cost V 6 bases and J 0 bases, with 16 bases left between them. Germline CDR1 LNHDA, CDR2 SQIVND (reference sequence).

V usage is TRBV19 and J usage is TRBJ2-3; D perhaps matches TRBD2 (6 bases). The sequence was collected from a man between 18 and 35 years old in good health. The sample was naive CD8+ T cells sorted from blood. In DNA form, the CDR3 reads TGTGCCAGTAGGCTACCGGGAGACGAGAGCACAGATACGCAGTATTTT. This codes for CASRLPGDESTDTQYF.